This T cell receptor beta chain was retrieved from a study of cytomegalovirus exposure and HLA in healthy donors (dated by TCRdb to 2015 to 2018). Notes on the research overall: A later analysis indicated that the 95 to 150 validation repertoires were generated on the platform also employed for the 700 or so repertoires of the first cohort. High-throughput TCR immunosequencing, statistical association of individual TCRs with disease status, and machine learning were combined to predict cytomegalovirus infection status. The aim of the study was to test whether cataloging public T cell receptors could identify signatures of past pathogen exposure. A separate validation cohort of roughly 110 different subjects was used in addition to the approximately 670-subject first cohort. The investigation overall reported the following: A few of the identified cytomegalovirus-associated TCR beta chains were confirmed in vitro to be specific for cytomegalovirus antigens. All 120 repertoires were used to score co-occurrence in the validation cohort in a later analysis, because that analysis had no HLA typing for the cohort. Subsequent analysis determined that TCRs grouped into clusters in the first cohort also showed a tendency toward co-occurrence across the 120 or so validation repertoires, and about 93% of cluster scores exceeded 0. The study listed 150 to 200 TCR beta chains as associated with cytomegalovirus. Cytomegalovirus status was reported to be diagnosed by the classifier with high specificity and sensitivity in both the original and validation cohorts. While some public TCRs were present in many individuals, most TCR sequences turned up only very rarely across donors. It was suggested by the authors that the approach could potentially be generalized to other disease states and immunological phenotypes.

Donors formed part of the validation cohort, which comprised 95 to 150 subjects and was distinct from the first cohort of under 850 subjects. The CDR3 measures 16 amino acids from cysteine to phenylalanine. The only DNA kept is the CDR3, 48 bases in frame from the first base. V is cut by 2 bases and J by 1 base, and the space between the germline ends is 12 bases. CDR1 and CDR2 are read off the germline V gene as SGHTA and FQGNSA. In regard to this clone: There is no known antigen for this receptor. Qualities for individual bases were not recorded, and no much larger clone is one base off.

Preparation of the library involved the immunoSEQ multiplex PCR assay. From the authors' description of their analysis: A statistical classification framework was built to diagnose cytomegalovirus status from the catalog of TCR beta chain sequences. The table comes from immuneACCESS by way of TCRdb, which keeps in-frame sequences with V and J called. Part of the clones is missing from these tables; in studies checked, under half for an unresolved V gene and the rest for unknown reasons. V and J calls and clone size come straight from that table; D and trimming were deduced from the DNA. The sample yields fewer than 120,000 clones; roughly nine tenths were counted once. 1.5% to 2% of the sample belongs to the ten largest clones.

This TCR was recovered from a woman between 18 and 29 years old in good health and CMV-seronegative. Sequences were obtained from PBMCs. This chain joins TRBV7-2 to TRBJ2-1; possibly the D gene is TRBD2, per 6 matching bases. The CDR3 has the sequence CASSLSFGSSYNEQFF. DNA sequence: TGTGCCAGCAGCTTAAGTTTCGGGAGTTCCTACAATGAGCAGTTCTTC.